The T cell receptor (beta chain) under discussion was sequenced for a study of T cells in Graves' hyperthyroidism and ophthalmopathy. J gave up 0 bases and V 3 bases, and 5 bases lay outside the gene matches. CDR3 length: 16 residues. Germline V CDR1 and CDR2: MDHEN, SYDVKM. The patients, who ranged from 18 to 65 in age, presented with newly diagnosed hyperthyroidism lasting under 2 months. Uncontrolled infections, other autoimmune diseases, pregnancy or lactation led to exclusion of patients. Orbital computed tomography, thyroid ultrasound, serum thyroxine and TRAb, and clinical symptoms together informed the diagnoses. This clonotype was detected ten times or more. Amplification of TCR beta CDR3 regions was performed using RNA transcripts as template. Researchers ran a first-round RT-PCR on the TCR CDR3 using the HTBI primer set. TCRdb re-analysed the multiplex PCR reads in MiXCR, keeping a single row per CDR3 protein. The sample has about 710,000 distinct CDR3 sequences, roughly 17% seen once; the top ten hold 8.4%.

Sequencing was performed on blood. The clonotype was recovered from a young man with Graves' hyperthyroidism. V usage is TRBV28 and J usage is TRBJ2-7, with 10 bases aligning to TRBD2. CDR3 sequence (DNA): TGTGCCAGCAGTTTTTCCGGGACTAGCGCCTCCTACGAGCAGTACTTC. This gives the protein CASSFSGTSASYEQYF.